The rows below give T cell receptor beta chains drawn from one sample of a study of shared clonotypes between healthy human individuals. This table comes from immunoSEQ multiplex PCR, and its TCRdb copy is limited to in-frame clones, with some not included. The table includes 2 million to 2.5 million clones, 85% to 95% detected once. Specimen: naive CD4+ T cells from PBMCs. These receptors all stem from a man in his late teens or twenties in good health. Some clones in this sample may be carry-over from other donors' samples. Each CDR3 is given with its conserved first and last residue. A D gene is named only where the DNA matches it firmly. Size values are once, few and many counts, or a class for expanded clones, and some rows have none.

cdr3_aa	cdr3_nt	cdr3_length	v_call	d_call	clone_size	j_call
CASSQDRVGASGRPETQYF	TGCGCCAGCAGTCAGGACAGGGTAGGAGCTAGCGGGCGCCCGGAGACCCAGTACTTC	19	TRBV5-1	-	-	TRBJ2-5
CASSIQGGSGNTIYF	TGTGCCAGCAGTATACAGGGTGGTTCTGGAAACACCATATATTTT	15	TRBV7-9	-	-	TRBJ1-3
CASRDLGSLNTGELFF	TGCGCCAGCAGGGATCTAGGCTCCCTGAACACCGGGGAGCTGTTTTTT	16	TRBV4-1	-	-	TRBJ2-2
CASSSMGSVYGYTF	TGTGCCAGCAGCAGTATGGGTTCCGTCTATGGCTACACCTTC	14	TRBV2	-	few	TRBJ1-2
CASSAGLAGVMETQYF	TGTGCCAGCAGCGCAGGACTAGCGGGAGTCATGGAGACCCAGTACTTC	16	TRBV9	TRBD2	-	TRBJ2-5
CASSQDLIAGGETQYF	TGCGCCAGCAGCCAAGATCTGATAGCGGGAGGCGAGACCCAGTACTTC	16	TRBV4-1	TRBD2	-	TRBJ2-5
CASSLEGDFYEQYF	TGTGCCAGCAGCTTAGAGGGGGACTTCTACGAGCAGTACTTC	14	TRBV11-2	-	-	TRBJ2-7
CASRLGDRTQPQHF	TGTGCCAGCAGACTGGGGGACAGAACTCAGCCCCAGCATTTT	14	TRBV5-8	TRBD1	-	TRBJ1-5
CASSPPITSGTVETQYF	TGTGCCAGCTCACCACCGATTACTAGCGGGACGGTGGAGACCCAGTACTTC	17	TRBV18	TRBD2	-	TRBJ2-5
CASSGNRGRQPQHF	TGTGCCAGCAGTGGAAACAGGGGGCGACAGCCCCAGCATTTT	14	TRBV28	TRBD1	-	TRBJ1-5
CASSDGAGGPLRYEQYF	TGTGCCAGCAGTGACGGCGCGGGAGGGCCCCTGCGCTACGAGCAGTACTTC	17	TRBV2	TRBD2	-	TRBJ2-7
CASSLLGQGALGEQFF	TGTGCCAGCAGCTTACTGGGACAGGGGGCCTTAGGTGAGCAGTTCTTC	16	TRBV7-3	TRBD1	-	TRBJ2-1
CASSIRQGAGNQPQHF	TGTGCCAGCAGTATTAGACAGGGGGCAGGCAATCAGCCCCAGCATTTT	16	TRBV28	TRBD1	-	TRBJ1-5
CASSLVTGARQTQYF	TGTGCCAGCAGTTTAGTTACGGGAGCTAGACAGACCCAGTACTTC	15	TRBV28	-	-	TRBJ2-5
CASSLRDGYEQYF	TGTGCCAGCAGCTTACGGGACGGTTACGAGCAGTACTTC	13	TRBV7-2	-	-	TRBJ2-7
CASSLSGRAQPQHF	TGTGCCAGCAGCTTGTCAGGGCGGGCTCAGCCCCAGCATTTT	14	TRBV5-6	-	once	TRBJ1-5